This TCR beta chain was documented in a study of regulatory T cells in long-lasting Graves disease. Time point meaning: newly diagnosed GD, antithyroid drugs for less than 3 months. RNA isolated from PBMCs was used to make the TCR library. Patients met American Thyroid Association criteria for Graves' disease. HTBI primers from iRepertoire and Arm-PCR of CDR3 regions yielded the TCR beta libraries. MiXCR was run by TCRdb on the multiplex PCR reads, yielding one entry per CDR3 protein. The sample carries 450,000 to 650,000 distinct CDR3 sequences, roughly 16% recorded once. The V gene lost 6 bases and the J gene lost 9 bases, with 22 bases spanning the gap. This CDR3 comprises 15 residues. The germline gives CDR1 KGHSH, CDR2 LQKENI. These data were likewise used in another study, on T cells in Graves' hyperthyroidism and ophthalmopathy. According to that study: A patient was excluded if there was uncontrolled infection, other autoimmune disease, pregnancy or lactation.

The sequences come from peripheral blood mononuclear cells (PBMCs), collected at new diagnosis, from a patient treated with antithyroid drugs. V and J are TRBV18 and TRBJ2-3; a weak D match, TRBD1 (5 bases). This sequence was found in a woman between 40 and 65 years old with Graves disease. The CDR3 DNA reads TGTGCCAGCTCCTCCACTTCCTTGGACACGAGGACGCAGTATTTT. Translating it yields CASSSTSLDTRTQYF.